These 24 T cell receptor beta chains originate from one sample sequenced in a study of T cell responses to AZD1222 COVID-19 vaccine. Using immunoSEQ multiplex PCR, the repertoire was profiled, and TCRdb retains in-frame clones only, with some absent. This sample has some 140,000 clones, with about 90% found just once. The sequences come from peripheral blood, collected on day 0 of AZD1222 vaccination. The receptors originated from an adult in good health.

The rearrangement joins TRBV27 to TRBJ1-1, with D perhaps TRBD1 (6 bases). V lost 3 bases to trimming and J lost 5 bases, with 7 bases between them. The CDR3 extends over 12 amino acids. The germline CDR1 and CDR2 sequences are MNHEY and SMNVEV (reference sequence). DNA of the CDR3: TGTGCCAGCAGTTTCAGGGGAACTGAAGCTTTCTTT. Translated, it gives CASSFRGTEAFF.

The CDR3 protein is CASSIGLAGTDTQYF. CDR3 DNA sequence: TGTGCCAGTAGTATTGGGCTAGCGGGAACTGATACGCAGTATTTT. The chain combines TRBV19 with TRBJ2-3, with 9 bases that match TRBD2. V shed 3 bases, J shed 6 bases, and the junction held 7 bases outside the gene matches. Germline V gene lookup returns CDR1 LNHDA and CDR2 SQIVND (reference sequence). The CDR3 is 15 residues long.

The chain recombines TRBV11-2 with TRBJ2-2; possibly TRBD1 or TRBD2 for D (6 bases each). Trimming took 5 bases from V and 3 from J, leaving 16 bases between them. The V gene's germline CDR1 is SGHAT and CDR2 FQNNGV. The CDR3 contains 16 residues. The CDR3 region is CASSPGPRGDTGELFF. CDR3 sequence (DNA): TGTGCCAGCAGCCCCGGCCCTAGGGGGGACACCGGGGAGCTGTTTTTT.

This rearrangement joins TRBV3-1 (or the pseudogene TRBV3-2) to TRBJ1-3; the D gene is possibly TRBD1 (5 bases). The V end lost 2 bases, the J end lost 1 base, and 15 bases lay between the germline ends. This CDR3 contains 17 residues. Per the germline V gene, CDR1 is LGHDT and CDR2 is YNNKEL (reference sequence). The CDR3 spells CASSQPPAGTSGNTIYF. The CDR3 DNA is TGTGCCAGCAGCCAACCCCCCGCGGGGACTTCTGGAAACACCATATATTTT.

The rearrangement uses TRBV2 and TRBJ1-6; possible D gene TRBD1, 6 bases. Germline loops: CDR1 SNHLY, CDR2 FYNNEI. Trimming removed 6 bases from V and 7 bases from J, with 16 bases in between. The CDR3 sequence is 15 residues long. The CDR3 here is CASRGTGAFNSPLHF. CDR3 in DNA: TGTGCCAGCAGAGGGACGGGGGCTTTCAATTCACCCCTCCACTTT.

The chain joins TRBV3-1 (or the pseudogene TRBV3-2) to TRBJ2-3; TRBD2 aligns across 12 bases. Germline CDR1 LGHDT, CDR2 YNNKEL (reference sequence). The CDR3 has 16 residues. V dropped 1 base and J dropped 3; count of bases not matched to a gene: 2. The CDR3 protein is CASSQALAGGTDTQYF. As DNA, the CDR3 is TGTGCCAGCAGCCAAGCCCTAGCGGGAGGGACAGATACGCAGTATTTT.

This clone was counted a single time. At the DNA level, this CDR3 is encoded by other sequences in the same sample as well. In nucleotides, the CDR3 is TGTGCCAGCAGTTCCGGGACAGCTAGCAATCAGCCCCAGCATTTT. Translating gives CASSSGTASNQPQHF. The gene calls are TRBV27 and TRBJ1-5; 7 bases are a match to TRBD1. CDR1 is MNHEY and CDR2 is SMNVEV in the germline V gene (reference sequence). The J segment lost 0 bases and the V segment lost 4 bases, leaving 3 bases of the junction unmatched. CDR3 size: 15 residues.

The genes are TRBV27 and TRBJ1-5; D remains unclear. The length of the CDR3 is 13 residues. V dropped 3 bases and J dropped 6 bases, with 9 bases sitting between them. Looked up from germline, CDR1 is MNHEY and CDR2 is SMNVEV (reference sequence). The CDR3 loop reads CASSFQVGQPQHF. The CDR3 DNA reads TGTGCCAGCAGTTTTCAGGTGGGTCAGCCCCAGCATTTT.

The genes are TRBV4-3 and TRBJ2-3, with TRBD1 matching 10 bases. V lost 1 base and J lost 5; bases outside the gene matches: 6. CDR1 is LGHNA, CDR2 YSLEER, per germline. This CDR3 comprises 16 residues. The CDR3 DNA follows: TGCGCCAGCAGCCAAGTGTTCCGGGACAGGGGAGATACGCAGTATTTT. Its translation is CASSQVFRDRGDTQYF.

V is TRBV5-4 and J is TRBJ1-1; D gene unclear. Trimming cost V 2 bases and J 4 bases, with 12 bases left between them. In germline, CDR1 is SGHNT, CDR2 YYREEE (reference sequence). The CDR3 totals 14 residues. The CDR3: CASSFEGRATEAFF. Written as DNA, the CDR3 is TGTGCCAGCAGCTTTGAAGGGCGCGCCACTGAAGCTTTCTTT.

The chain uses TRBV5-1 and TRBJ2-7; D is unclear. This CDR3 has 15 residues. Germline V CDR1 and CDR2: SGHRS, YFSETQ. V gave up 0 bases and J gave up 6 bases, with 16 bases separating them. The CDR3 is CASSLGSGPLGEQYF. The CDR3 DNA sequence: TGCGCCAGCAGCTTGGGGTCCGGACCTCTCGGCGAGCAGTACTTC.

The chain has TRBV5-4 and TRBJ2-2; TRBD1 is a possible D gene (6 bases). V lost 6 bases to trimming and J lost 0 bases, with 12 bases between them. This CDR3 comprises 15 residues. Germline assignment: CDR1 SGHNT and CDR2 YYREEE (reference sequence). Here the CDR3 reads CASNLQGANTGELFF. CDR3 in DNA: TGTGCCAGCAACCTACAGGGCGCGAACACCGGGGAGCTGTTTTTT.

This sequence joins TRBV7-9 and TRBJ1-4; D possibly corresponds to TRBD1 (6 bases). The CDR3 extends over 15 amino acids. From germline, CDR1 is SEHNR and CDR2 FQNEAQ (reference sequence). V was shortened by 5 bases and J by 5 bases, with 15 bases between the two germline ends. In DNA, the CDR3 is TGTGCCAGCAGCCCTGCCAGGGGCGCAAATGAAAAACTGTTTTTT. This sequence encodes CASSPARGANEKLFF.

This chain joins TRBV5-6 and TRBJ1-1; 11 nucleotides line up with TRBD1. The CDR3 is 15 amino acids. V was clipped by 3 bases and J by 3 bases; unmatched bases: 4. Germline V gene sequence: CDR1 SGHDT, CDR2 YYEEEE. This chain's CDR3 is CASSWTGGVDTEAFF. The CDR3 coding sequence is TGTGCCAGCAGCTGGACAGGGGGCGTCGACACTGAAGCTTTCTTT.

The chain is built from TRBV29-1 and TRBJ2-2; D is uncertain. V dropped 0 bases and J dropped 6 bases, with 8 bases sitting between them. Germline V gives CDR1 SQVTM, CDR2 ANQGSEA. This CDR3 has 13 residues. CDR3 in DNA: TGCAGCGTTGAAGATGAAGGGTCCGGGGAGCTGTTTTTT. It translates to CSVEDEGSGELFF.

This clone was seen only once. The rearrangement links TRBV9 to TRBJ2-1; TRBD2 matches 10 bases. Looked up from germline, CDR1 is SGDLS and CDR2 is YYNGEE. CDR3 length: 16 amino acids. After removal of 0 bases from V and 6 bases from J, the junction contained 6 bases not matched to a gene. The CDR3: CASSVVGGLASNEQFF. CDR3 nucleotides: TGTGCCAGCAGCGTAGTTGGGGGACTAGCGTCCAATGAGCAGTTCTTC. Looking up the rest from reference TRBV9 and TRBJ2-1 gives the full variable domain: DSGVTQTPKHLITATGQRVTLRCSPRSGDLSVYWYQQSLDQGLQFLIQYYNGEERAKGNILERFSAQQFPDLHSELNLSSLELGDSALYFCASSVVGGLASNEQFFGPGTRLTVL.

The chain recombines TRBV2 with TRBJ1-5; D might be TRBD1 (5 bases). CDR1 and CDR2 from the germline V gene are SNHLY and FYNNEI. Trimming left V 8 bases short and J 5 bases short, with 22 bases between. This CDR3 has 16 amino acids. In DNA form, the CDR3 reads TGTGCCAGCGGGCGGGGGAATTCAGGGCCCGATCAGCCCCAGCATTTT. Translated, it gives CASGRGNSGPDQPQHF. Based on the CDR3 plus reference TRBV2 and TRBJ1-5, the full variable domain is EPEVTQTPSHQVTQMGQEVILRCVPISNHLYFYWYRQILGQKVEFLVSFYNNEISEKSEIFDDQFSVERPDGSNFTLKIRSTKLEDSAMYFCASGRGNSGPDQPQHFGDGTRLSIL.

This clone was seen only once. The chain recombines TRBV7-9 with TRBJ1-1, with D uncertain. V was shortened by 5 bases and J by 1 base, with 8 bases between the two germline ends. Germline V lookup: CDR1 SEHNR, CDR2 FQNEAQ (reference sequence). The CDR3 totals 13 residues. CDR3: CASSDRPNTEAFF. The DNA for the CDR3 is TGTGCCAGCAGCGACCGACCGAACACTGAAGCTTTCTTT.

V is TRBV5-5 and J is TRBJ1-4, with TRBD1 as a possible D gene (6 bases). Germline V lookup: CDR1 SGHKS, CDR2 YYEKEE (reference sequence). The V end lost 4 bases, the J end lost 2 bases, and 12 bases lay between the germline ends. The CDR3 loop spans 15 amino acids. CDR3 protein: CASSQFQGTNEKLFF. The CDR3 DNA reads as TGTGCCAGCAGCCAGTTCCAGGGGACTAATGAAAAACTGTTTTTT.

J is TRBJ2-7 and V is TRBV6-2 or TRBV6-3, with D possibly matching TRBD1 (5 bases). Germline values: CDR1 MNHEY, CDR2 SVGEGT. This CDR3 spans 16 amino acids. The V end was cut by 5 bases, the J end by 1 base, with 18 bases between. This chain's CDR3 is CASSLLGTGISYEQYF. The CDR3 DNA is TGTGCCAGCAGTCTTCTCGGTACAGGTATATCCTACGAGCAGTACTTC.

The V and J genes are TRBV19 and TRBJ2-1; possibly TRBD1 or TRBD2 for D (5 bases each). V lost 6 bases to trimming and J lost 3 bases, with 12 bases between them. This CDR3 comprises 14 residues. From germline, CDR1 is LNHDA and CDR2 SQIVND (reference sequence). CDR3 bases: TGTGCCAGTAGCTGGGGACGCGACTACAATGAGCAGTTCTTC. It encodes CASSWGRDYNEQFF.

The chain joins TRBV5-1 to TRBJ1-1; unclear D gene. Trimming took 0 bases from V and 2 from J, leaving 20 bases between them. The length of the CDR3 is 18 residues. CDR1 is SGHRS, CDR2 YFSETQ, per germline. The DNA for the CDR3 is TGCGCCAGCAGCTTGGCCTCAGCCCGAGCGTCCCGTAACACTGAAGCTTTCTTT. It specifies CASSLASARASRNTEAFF.

Only one count was recorded for this clone. The J gene is TRBJ1-3, the V gene TRBV5-6; weak D call: TRBD1 (5 bases). This CDR3 is 16 amino acids long. The germline V gene encodes CDR1 SGHDT and CDR2 YYEEEE. Trimming shortened V by 0 bases and J by 0 bases, and 10 bases separated the two germline ends. The CDR3 bases are TGTGCCAGCAGCTTGGTGGGACCGCACTCTGGAAACACCATATATTTT. This sequence encodes CASSLVGPHSGNTIYF.

The table lists this clone with a count of one. The rearrangement joins TRBV3-1 (or the pseudogene TRBV3-2) to TRBJ2-3; 7 bases align to TRBD2. The germline V gene has CDR1 LGHDT and CDR2 YNNKEL (reference sequence). CDR3 length equals 15 residues. Trimming removed 2 bases from V and 2 bases from J; junction bases left unmatched: 4. The CDR3 loop is CASSQTAGNTDTQYF. In DNA, the CDR3 is TGTGCCAGCAGCCAAACAGCGGGAAACACAGATACGCAGTATTTT.